The rows below give T cell receptor beta chains drawn from one sample of a study of beta chain features in type 1 diabetes. This table comes from immunoSEQ multiplex PCR, and its TCRdb copy is limited to in-frame clones, with some not included. Of 200,000 to 250,000 clones detected, 25% to 30% appear once; the ten largest clones hold approximately 4%. Sequencing was carried out using central memory CD4+ T cells from blood. The receptors were gathered from a man in his thirties or forties in good health. CDR3s include the opening cysteine and the closing phenylalanine or tryptophan. Each record gives: J gene, D gene, V gene, clone size, CDR3 protein, CDR3 DNA. A D gene is named only where the DNA matches it firmly. Size is stated for part of the rows, as once, few or many counts, or as a class when the clone is expanded.

J: TRBJ2-1
D: NA
V: TRBV5-1
size: NA
CDR3: CASSRVSAAYNEQFF
DNA: TGCGCCAGCAGCAGGGTCTCAGCGGCTTACAATGAGCAGTTCTTC

J: TRBJ1-1
D: NA
V: TRBV30
size: NA
CDR3: CAWKVAGLNTEAFF
DNA: TGTGCCTGGAAAGTTGCCGGGTTAAACACTGAAGCTTTCTTT

J: TRBJ2-1
D: TRBD2
V: TRBV11-2
size: NA
CDR3: CASSSAGEPHNEQFF
DNA: TGTGCCAGCAGCTCCGCGGGGGAGCCCCACAATGAGCAGTTCTTC

J: TRBJ1-2
D: TRBD1
V: TRBV9
size: NA
CDR3: CASSVTGEGGYTF
DNA: TGTGCCAGCAGCGTAACAGGGGAGGGCGGCTACACCTTC

J: TRBJ2-1
D: NA
V: TRBV30
size: many
CDR3: CAWSVPGVAPGNEQFF
DNA: TGTGCCTGGAGTGTACCTGGGGTCGCTCCGGGGAATGAGCAGTTCTTC

J: TRBJ2-3
D: TRBD1
V: TRBV29-1
size: NA
CDR3: CSVGQGLFGTDTQYF
DNA: TGCAGCGTGGGACAGGGTCTCTTCGGCACAGATACGCAGTATTTT

J: TRBJ1-1
D: NA
V: TRBV7-2
size: NA
CDR3: CASSLLAGNTEAFF
DNA: TGTGCCAGCAGCTTACTAGCGGGGAACACTGAAGCTTTCTTT

J: TRBJ2-5
D: TRBD2
V: TRBV9
size: few
CDR3: CASSVGTSGTQETQYF
DNA: TGTGCCAGCAGCGTAGGTACTAGCGGGACACAAGAGACCCAGTACTTC

J: TRBJ2-3
D: TRBD2
V: TRBV6-6
size: few
CDR3: CASTPLAGGADTQYF
DNA: TGTGCCAGCACTCCACTAGCGGGAGGAGCAGATACGCAGTATTTT

J: TRBJ1-1
D: NA
V: TRBV7-9
size: few
CDR3: CASSLYRETEAFF
DNA: TGTGCCAGCAGCTTATATCGAGAGACTGAAGCTTTCTTT

J: TRBJ2-1
D: NA
V: TRBV5-1
size: NA
CDR3: CASRDGAAYNEQFF
DNA: TGCGCCAGCAGGGACGGGGCAGCCTACAATGAGCAGTTCTTC

J: TRBJ1-2
D: NA
V: TRBV27
size: NA
CDR3: CASSLSTERGYTF
DNA: TGTGCCAGCAGTTTATCGACAGAGCGTGGCTACACCTTC

J: TRBJ2-3
D: NA
V: TRBV7-8
size: NA
CDR3: CASSLKYRAADTQYF
DNA: TGTGCCAGCAGCTTGAAGTATAGGGCGGCAGATACGCAGTATTTT

J: TRBJ2-1
D: TRBD1
V: TRBV11-3
size: NA
CDR3: CASSPGDRGQFF
DNA: TGTGCCAGCAGCCCCGGGGACAGGGGGCAGTTCTTC

J: TRBJ2-7
D: NA
V: TRBV30
size: few
CDR3: CAWSRVSPYEQYF
DNA: TGTGCCTGGAGCCGAGTTAGCCCGTACGAGCAGTACTTC

J: TRBJ2-7
D: NA
V: TRBV14
size: few
CDR3: CASSLLQGFGEQYF
DNA: TGTGCCAGCAGCCTTCTACAGGGATTCGGCGAGCAGTACTTC

J: TRBJ2-5
D: TRBD2
V: TRBV5-1
size: NA
CDR3: CASSFASGYQETQYF
DNA: TGCGCCAGCAGCTTTGCTAGCGGCTACCAAGAGACCCAGTACTTC

J: TRBJ2-1
D: TRBD2
V: TRBV5-4
size: NA
CDR3: CASSFTGGPYNEQFF
DNA: TGTGCCAGCAGCTTTACGGGAGGTCCCTACAATGAGCAGTTCTTC

J: TRBJ2-1
D: TRBD1
V: TRBV4-3
size: few
CDR3: CASSQHPWQQGLRFSYNEQFF
DNA: TGCGCCAGCAGCCAACACCCGTGGCAACAGGGGCTGCGCTTCTCCTACAATGAGCAGTTCTTC

J: TRBJ2-5
D: NA
V: TRBV10-1
size: NA
CDR3: CASSATGGKTQYF
DNA: TGCGCCAGCAGCGCGACCGGCGGGAAGACCCAGTACTTC

J: TRBJ2-4
D: NA
V: TRBV27
size: NA
CDR3: CASSLSGLGSENIQYF
DNA: TGTGCCAGCAGTTTATCGGGTTTGGGTTCCGAAAACATTCAGTACTTC

J: TRBJ1-1
D: NA
V: TRBV6-1
size: NA
CDR3: CASSSGGRNTEAFF
DNA: TGTGCCAGCAGTTCCGGGGGCAGGAACACTGAAGCTTTCTTT

J: TRBJ1-2
D: NA
V: TRBV30
size: few
CDR3: CAWSASPNYGYTF
DNA: TGTGCCTGGAGTGCCAGCCCTAACTATGGCTACACCTTC

J: TRBJ1-1
D: NA
V: TRBV19
size: NA
CDR3: CASSIFTSKAEAFF
DNA: TGTGCCAGTAGTATTTTCACGAGTAAGGCTGAAGCTTTCTTT

J: TRBJ2-7
D: NA
V: TRBV4-1
size: NA
CDR3: CASSRGDGRDRSYEQYF
DNA: TGCGCCAGCAGCCGAGGAGATGGTCGGGATAGGTCCTACGAGCAGTACTTC

J: TRBJ2-4
D: NA
V: TRBV28
size: NA
CDR3: CASSLGTTQNIQYF
DNA: TGTGCCAGCAGTTTAGGTACTACCCAAAACATTCAGTACTTC

J: TRBJ2-5
D: TRBD2
V: TRBV4-2
size: NA
CDR3: CASSHEAGEPGETQYF
DNA: TGTGCCAGCAGCCATGAAGCGGGGGAGCCGGGAGAGACCCAGTACTTC

J: TRBJ2-1
D: TRBD2
V: TRBV9
size: NA
CDR3: CASSPEIAGNEQFF
DNA: TGTGCCAGCAGCCCCGAAATAGCGGGTAATGAGCAGTTCTTC

J: TRBJ2-3
D: NA
V: TRBV2
size: NA
CDR3: CASSVQGGHTDTQYF
DNA: TGTGCCAGCAGTGTACAGGGGGGGCACACAGATACGCAGTATTTT

J: TRBJ2-2
D: TRBD1
V: TRBV7-2
size: NA
CDR3: CASSPRTGWGTGELFF
DNA: TGTGCCAGCAGCCCTAGGACAGGGTGGGGCACCGGGGAGCTGTTTTTT

J: TRBJ2-7
D: NA
V: TRBV2
size: few
CDR3: CASSERTSYEQYF
DNA: TGTGCCAGCAGTGAGAGGACCTCCTACGAGCAGTACTTC

J: TRBJ1-1
D: NA
V: TRBV30
size: NA
CDR3: CAWRQYMNTEAFF
DNA: TGTGCCTGGAGACAGTACATGAACACTGAAGCTTTCTTT

J: TRBJ2-3
D: NA
V: TRBV4-3
size: few
CDR3: CASSQEVRYTQYF
DNA: TGCGCCAGCAGCCAAGAAGTCCGATACACGCAGTATTTT

J: TRBJ2-7
D: TRBD1
V: TRBV6-5
size: NA
CDR3: CASRRGQGYEQYF
DNA: TGTGCCAGCCGTCGGGGACAGGGCTACGAGCAGTACTTC

J: TRBJ1-6
D: NA
V: TRBV7-2
size: NA
CDR3: CASSLDQIKLHF
DNA: TGTGCCAGCAGCTTAGATCAAATCAAGCTCCACTTT

J: TRBJ2-1
D: TRBD1
V: TRBV7-7
size: NA
CDR3: CASSPGGTGGNEQFF
DNA: TGTGCCAGCAGCCCCGGGGGGACAGGGGGCAATGAGCAGTTCTTC

J: TRBJ2-1
D: NA
V: TRBV6-6
size: few
CDR3: CASSRDLPMQFF
DNA: TGTGCCAGCAGCCGGGACTTACCTATGCAGTTCTTC

J: TRBJ2-7
D: NA
V: TRBV14
size: NA
CDR3: CASSPPNYEQYF
DNA: TGTGCCAGCAGCCCCCCAAACTACGAGCAGTACTTC